Listed here are 19 T cell receptor beta chains from one sample, sequenced in a study of cytomegalovirus exposure and HLA in healthy donors. In the PCR, 60 Vbeta and 13 Jbeta primers were used. Here immunoSEQ multiplex PCR was the method, and the copy in TCRdb shows in-frame clones only, minus some. The table shows about 150,000 clones, with approximately 80% occurring only once. Sequencing was performed on PBMCs. These TCRs come from a young man in good health and CMV-seronegative.

This clone has a count of ten or more. The chain combines TRBV5-6 with TRBJ2-3, with D perhaps matching TRBD1 (6 bases). This CDR3 is 16 amino acids long. Trimming removed 3 bases from V and 0 bases from J, with 14 bases in between. The germline V gene encodes CDR1 SGHDT and CDR2 YYEEEE. The CDR3, as DNA: TGTGCCAGCAGCTACCTACAGGGCGGTAGCACAGATACGCAGTATTTT. It is translated as CASSYLQGGSTDTQYF.

The chain employs TRBV30 and TRBJ2-4, with D tentatively TRBD2 (5 bases). Per germline, CDR1 GTSNPN and CDR2 SVGIG (reference sequence). The CDR3 runs to 13 residues. Trimming took 1 base from V and 6 from J, leaving 10 bases between them. The CDR3 here is CAWSGGSRNIQYF. The CDR3 DNA sequence: TGTGCCTGGAGTGGCGGGTCAAGAAACATTCAGTACTTC. The complete variable domain, with remaining parts taken from reference TRBV30 and TRBJ2-4, reads SQTIHQWPATLVQPVGSPLSLECTVEGTSNPNLYWYRQAAGRGLQLLFYSVGIGQISSEVPQNLSASRPQDRQFILSSKKLLLSDSGFYLCAWSGGSRNIQYFGAGTRLSVL.

This clone was seen a single time. The chain recombines TRBV6-4 with TRBJ2-1; 7 bases line up with TRBD2. This CDR3 comprises 17 residues. V lost 6 bases and J lost 0; bases outside the gene matches: 11. Germline CDR1 reads MRHNA; CDR2 reads SNTAGT. CDR3 DNA sequence: TGTGCCAGCAGGTATCTAGCGGACTCCCCCTCCTACAATGAGCAGTTCTTC. Translated, it gives CASRYLADSPSYNEQFF.

The rearrangement uses TRBV30 and TRBJ1-1; tentative D call: TRBD1 (5 bases). The V gene lost 0 bases and the J gene lost 1 base, with 21 bases spanning the gap. The CDR3 is 18 residues long. CDR1 is GTSNPN, CDR2 SVGIG, per germline (reference sequence). The DNA for the CDR3 is TGTGCCTGGAGTGTAAGGATCCCTCTAGACAGAGGGAACACTGAAGCTTTCTTT. Residues: CAWSVRIPLDRGNTEAFF.

J is TRBJ2-1 and V is TRBV9; 8 bases agree with TRBD2. CDR3 size: 17 residues. Germline V gene lookup returns CDR1 SGDLS and CDR2 YYNGEE. J lost 5 bases, V lost 0 bases, and 10 bases had no gene match. The CDR3 region is CASSVGLGAGGDNEQFF. The CDR3 bases are TGTGCCAGCAGCGTAGGTCTCGGTGCGGGAGGAGACAATGAGCAGTTCTTC.

The chain has TRBV18 and TRBJ2-2; D call uncertain. The CDR3 contains 16 residues. Germline lookup yields CDR1 KGHSH and CDR2 LQKENI. The V end was cut by 3 bases, the J end by 4 bases, with 15 bases between. Here the CDR3 DNA reads TGTGCCAGCTCACCTCGAAATCCCTCGGGCACCGGGGAGCTGTTTTTT. Translated, it gives CASSPRNPSGTGELFF.

This clone was seen a handful of times. V and J are TRBV5-1 and TRBJ1-2; no definite D call. The CDR3 consists of 16 residues. In germline, CDR1 is SGHRS, CDR2 YFSETQ. The V gene lost 0 bases and the J gene lost 2 bases, with 14 bases spanning the gap. CDR3 bases: TGCGCCAGCAGCTTGGACACGACCGGAGGAAACTATGGCTACACCTTC. Protein sequence: CASSLDTTGGNYGYTF. Supplemented by reference TRBV5-1 and TRBJ1-2, the full variable domain reads KAGVTQTPRYLIKTRGQQVTLSCSPISGHRSVSWYQQTPGQGLQFLFEYFSETQRNKGNFPGRFSGRQFSNSRSEMNVSTLELGDSALYLCASSLDTTGGNYGYTFGSGTRLTVV.

V is TRBV28 and J is TRBJ2-5; 8 bases match TRBD2. V was pared by 3 bases and J by 4 bases, with 10 bases of the junction left unmatched. CDR3 length equals 16 residues. Germline V CDR1 and CDR2: MDHEN, SYDVKM. The CDR3 DNA reads TGTGCCAGCAGTTTCCCCTACCTAGCGGGTGTAGAGACCCAGTACTTC. Translated, it gives CASSFPYLAGVETQYF.

There are a few counts of this clone. The chain uses TRBV28 and TRBJ2-3; the match to TRBD1 covers 7 bases. The CDR3 is 15 amino acids. Per germline, CDR1 MDHEN and CDR2 SYDVKM. V was pared by 6 bases and J by 8 bases, with 14 bases of the junction left unmatched. CDR3 coding DNA: TGTGCCAGCAGCACACCTGACAGGGTTCTTACTACGCAGTATTTT. Amino acids: CASSTPDRVLTTQYF.

This clone has a handful of counts. J is TRBJ1-2 and V is TRBV30, with D perhaps matching TRBD1 (6 bases). Germline values: CDR1 GTSNPN, CDR2 SVGIG (reference sequence). V lost 2 bases, J lost 8 bases, and 12 bases lay in between. This CDR3 is 12 amino acids long. For the CDR3, the DNA is TGTGCCTGGAGTCCAACAGGGAACGGCTACACCTTC. This encodes CAWSPTGNGYTF.

In DNA form, the CDR3 reads TGCAGCGTAGAACAGGGGGCTAACTATGGCTACACCTTC. Amino acids: CSVEQGANYGYTF. This rearrangement joins TRBV29-1 to TRBJ1-2; 8 bases fit TRBD1. With 6 bases clipped from V and 0 bases from J, the junction kept 3 bases outside the gene matches. The CDR3 is made up of 13 amino acids. Germline lookup yields CDR1 SQVTM and CDR2 ANQGSEA.

This clone has a handful of counts. The chain recombines TRBV6-6 with TRBJ2-5; 7 bases align to TRBD2. V shed 6 bases, J shed 5 bases, and the junction held 12 bases outside the gene matches. The CDR3 loop spans 15 amino acids. The germline V gene encodes CDR1 MNHNY and CDR2 SVGAGI (reference sequence). CDR3 protein: CASSPGLSQRETQYF. The CDR3 region has the DNA TGTGCCAGCAGCCCGGGACTAAGTCAAAGGGAGACCCAGTACTTC.

The J gene is TRBJ2-3, the V gene TRBV27; no firm D call. Trimming left V 8 bases short and J 4 bases short, with 10 bases between. Germline CDR1 and CDR2: MNHEY and SMNVEV (reference sequence). The CDR3 is 12 residues long. This chain's CDR3 is CASGPRADTQYF. In DNA, the CDR3 is TGTGCCAGCGGTCCCCGCGCAGATACGCAGTATTTT.

This rearrangement joins TRBV18 to TRBJ2-1, with 8 positions matching TRBD2. In germline, CDR1 is KGHSH, CDR2 LQKENI. CDR3 length equals 17 residues. V trimming: 3 bases; J trimming: 4 bases; junction bases outside the gene matches: 11. CDR3 nucleotide sequence: TGTGCCAGCTCACCGAGAATGGTGACTAGCGCTTACAATGAGCAGTTCTTC. Translated, it gives CASSPRMVTSAYNEQFF.

This chain links TRBV27 with TRBJ1-1; no reliable D call. V shed 0 bases and J shed 4 bases, with 6 bases lying between them. From germline, CDR1 is MNHEY and CDR2 SMNVEV (reference sequence). CDR3 length: 13 residues. The CDR3 reads CASSLSLSTEAFF. CDR3 nucleotide sequence: TGTGCCAGCAGTTTATCTCTGAGCACTGAAGCTTTCTTT.

The gene calls are TRBV6-1 and TRBJ1-2; possibly TRBD1 for D (6 bases). V lost 5 bases and J lost 4, with 11 bases in between. Germline loops: CDR1 MNHNS, CDR2 SASEGT. This CDR3 region has 13 residues. DNA of the CDR3: TGTGCCAGCAGTCTACAGGGTGGCTATGGCTACACCTTC. Residues: CASSLQGGYGYTF.

CDR3 sequence: CASNPLGGREETQYF. The CDR3 DNA reads as TGTGCCAGCAACCCCCTGGGCGGGAGGGAGGAGACCCAGTACTTC. The V and J genes are TRBV9 and TRBJ2-5; 9 bases are shared with TRBD2. With V trimmed by 6 bases and J by 5 bases, 11 bases remained unmatched. The CDR3 contains 15 residues. CDR1 is SGDLS and CDR2 is YYNGEE in the germline V gene. Looking up the rest from reference TRBV9 and TRBJ2-5 gives the full variable domain: DSGVTQTPKHLITATGQRVTLRCSPRSGDLSVYWYQQSLDQGLQFLIQYYNGEERAKGNILERFSAQQFPDLHSELNLSSLELGDSALYFCASNPLGGREETQYFGPGTRLLVL.

The V gene is TRBV27, the J gene TRBJ1-5; maybe TRBD1 (5 bases). In germline, CDR1 is MNHEY, CDR2 SMNVEV (reference sequence). V was pared by 3 bases and J by 2 bases, with 5 bases between. The CDR3 has 13 residues. CDR3 nucleotides: TGTGCCAGCAGTTTCAGGGGCAATCAGCCCCAGCATTTT. Translation gives CASSFRGNQPQHF.

This sequence joins TRBV28 and TRBJ2-2; no clear D gene. From germline, CDR1 is MDHEN and CDR2 SYDVKM. The CDR3 is 13 amino acids. V was cut by 5 bases and J by 2 bases, with 6 bases left in between. The CDR3 DNA is TGTGCCAGCAGTCACTTAAACACCGGGGAGCTGTTTTTT. This translates into CASSHLNTGELFF.